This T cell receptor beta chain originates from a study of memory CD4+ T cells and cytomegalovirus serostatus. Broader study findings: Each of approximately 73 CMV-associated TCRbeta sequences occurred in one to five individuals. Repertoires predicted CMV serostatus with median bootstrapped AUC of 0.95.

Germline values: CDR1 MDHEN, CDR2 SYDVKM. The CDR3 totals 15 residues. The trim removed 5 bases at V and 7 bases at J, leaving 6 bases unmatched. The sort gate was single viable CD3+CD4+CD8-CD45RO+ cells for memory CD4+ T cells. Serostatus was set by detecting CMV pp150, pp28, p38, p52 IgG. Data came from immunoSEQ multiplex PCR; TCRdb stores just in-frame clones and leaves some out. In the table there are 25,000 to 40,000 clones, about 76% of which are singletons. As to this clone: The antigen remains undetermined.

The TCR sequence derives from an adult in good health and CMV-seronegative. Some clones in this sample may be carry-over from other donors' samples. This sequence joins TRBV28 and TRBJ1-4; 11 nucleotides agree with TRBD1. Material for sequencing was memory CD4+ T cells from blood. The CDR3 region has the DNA TGTGCCAGCAGTAAAAGGACAGGGGGCAGTGAAAAACTGTTTTTT. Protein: CASSKRTGGSEKLFF. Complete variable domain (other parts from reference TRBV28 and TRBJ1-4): DVKVTQSSRYLVKRTGEKVFLECVQDMDHENMFWYRQDPGLGLRLIYFSYDVKMKEKGDIPEGYSVSREKKERFSLILESASTNQTSMYLCASSKRTGGSEKLFFGSGTQLSVL.